The 5 T cell receptor beta chains presented below share a single source sample, sequenced in a study of blood T cells in healthy people across ages. It was with a sample-barcoded 5' primer and a J-beta primer mix that a second PCR of roughly 6 to 12 cycles was run. TCRdb independently ran MiXCR on the 5' RACE reads; one entry per CDR3 protein. The sample records 850,000 to 1,300,000 distinct CDR3 sequences, more than 40% being singletons. The sequenced material came from blood. The origin of the receptors is a woman aged 55-75 years in good health.

The chain is built from TRBV29-1 and TRBJ2-5; D possibly corresponds to TRBD1 (5 bases). The CDR3 is 13 amino acids. CDR1 SQVTM and CDR2 ANQGSEA come from the germline V gene. The CDR3 reads CTAGFPSRDTQYF. The CDR3 nucleotides are TGCACAGCAGGGTTCCCCTCAAGAGATACCCAGTACTTC.

The genes are TRBV7-3 and TRBJ2-1; a weak D match, TRBD1 (5 bases). Germline V lookup: CDR1 SGHTA, CDR2 FQGTGA. The CDR3 length is 14 residues. Trimming shortened V by 1 base and J by 5 bases, and 9 bases separated the two germline ends. CDR3 bases: TGTGCCAGCAGCTTAAGGGGCGCCCACAATGAGCAGTTCTTC. Translated: CASSLRGAHNEQFF.

This chain connects TRBV5-1 to TRBJ2-5, with D possibly being TRBD2 (5 bases). This CDR3 contains 18 residues. The V gene lost 0 bases and the J gene lost 4 bases, with 22 bases spanning the gap. CDR1 is SGHRS, CDR2 YFSETQ, per germline. CDR3 in amino acids: CASSLGRGSAIRGETQYF. CDR3 coding DNA: TGCGCCAGCAGCTTGGGTCGGGGTAGCGCTATTAGAGGAGAGACCCAGTACTTC.

This rearrangement joins TRBV29-1 to TRBJ2-7; 7 nucleotides agree with TRBD1. The ends lost 4 bases at V and 2 bases at J; junction bases unmatched: 14. Germline V gene lookup returns CDR1 SQVTM and CDR2 ANQGSEA. This CDR3 has 16 residues. The CDR3 bases are TGCAGCGTTGGGGGCCTCCGGGACAGAACGACCTACGAGCAGTACTTC. Encoded protein: CSVGGLRDRTTYEQYF.

This chain uses TRBV6-5 with TRBJ1-1; D not resolved. V was trimmed by 5 bases and J by 3 bases, leaving 7 bases between them. The CDR3 is made up of 12 amino acids. Per the germline V gene, CDR1 is MNHEY and CDR2 is SVGAGI. CDR3: CASSREDTEAFF. The DNA of the CDR3 is TGTGCCAGCAGTCGGGAGGACACTGAAGCTTTCTTT.